This T cell receptor beta chain comes out of a study of human T cells and chemical hapten exposure. Broader study findings: PT1 expanded TCR counts and patch test score were linked, and their correlation was positive. Significantly greater numbers of large CDR3 similarity clusters came from expanded TCRs than from controls.

TCRdb reanalysed the RACE reads using MiXCR and keeps one entry per CDR3 protein. The repertoire holds about 70,000 distinct CDR3 sequences, with 9.5% to 12% as singletons. This sample's time point: pre-sensitization, week 0. The sample's treatment: therapeutic diphenylcyclopropenone sensitization with weekly scalp DPC. The authors extracted total RNA from unfractionated whole blood. Only a few counts were recorded for this clonotype. Its cognate antigen is unknown. Sequences were derived from whole blood, sampled in connection with sensitization to the hapten diphenylcyclopropenone (DPC). The clonotype originates from a woman aged 45-60 years with alopecia areata. Some clones in this sample may be carry-over from other donors' samples.

CDR3 bases: TGTGCCAGCTCCAGACAATCGGGGGGCACTGAAGCTTTCTTT. Translating it yields CASSRQSGGTEAFF. The chain has TRBV6-1 and TRBJ1-1, with a weak D call TRBD1 (5 bases). The CDR3 totals 14 residues. V was shortened by 8 bases and J by 4 bases, with 17 bases between the two germline ends. Germline CDR1 is MNHNS and CDR2 is SASEGT.